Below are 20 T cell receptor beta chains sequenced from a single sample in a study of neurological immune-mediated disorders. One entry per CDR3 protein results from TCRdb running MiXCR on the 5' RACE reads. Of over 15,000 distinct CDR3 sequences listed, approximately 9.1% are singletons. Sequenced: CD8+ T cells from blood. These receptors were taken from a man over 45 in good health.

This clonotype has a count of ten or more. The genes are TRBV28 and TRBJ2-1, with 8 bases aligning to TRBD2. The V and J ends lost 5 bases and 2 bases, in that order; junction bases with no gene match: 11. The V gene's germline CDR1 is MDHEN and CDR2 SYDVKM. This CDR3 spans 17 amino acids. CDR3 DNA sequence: TGTGCCAGCAGTACCAAGGAACTAGCGGCCGCCTACAATGAGCAGTTCTTC. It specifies CASSTKELAAAYNEQFF.

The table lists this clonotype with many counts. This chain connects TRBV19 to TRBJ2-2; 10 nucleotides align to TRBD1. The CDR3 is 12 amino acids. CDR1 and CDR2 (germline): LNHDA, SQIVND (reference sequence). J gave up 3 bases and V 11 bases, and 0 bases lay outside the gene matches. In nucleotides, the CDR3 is TGTGCCGGGACAGGGGACACCGGGGAGCTGTTTTTT. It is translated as CAGTGDTGELFF. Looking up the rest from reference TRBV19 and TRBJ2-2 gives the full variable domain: DGGITQSPKYLFRKEGQNVTLSCEQNLNHDAMYWYRQDPGQGLRLIYYSQIVNDFQKGDIAEGYSVSREKKESFPLTVTSAQKNPTAFYLCAGTGDTGELFFGEGSRLTVL.

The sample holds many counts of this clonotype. The CDR3 loop reads CASGQEGVRGTEAFF. The CDR3 DNA sequence: TGTGCCAGCGGTCAGGAGGGGGTTAGGGGCACTGAAGCTTTCTTT. This chain links TRBV7-8 with TRBJ1-1; tentative D call: TRBD1 (6 bases). Germline V CDR1 and CDR2: SGHVS, FQNEAQ. Trimming removed 8 bases at V and 4 bases at J, with 20 bases between. There are 15 residues in the CDR3.

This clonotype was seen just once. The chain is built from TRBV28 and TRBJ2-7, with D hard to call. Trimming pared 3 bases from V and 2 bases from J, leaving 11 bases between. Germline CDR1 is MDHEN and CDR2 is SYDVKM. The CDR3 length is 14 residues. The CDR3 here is CASSLIQDPYEQYF. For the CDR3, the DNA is TGTGCCAGCAGTTTGATTCAGGACCCCTACGAGCAGTACTTC.

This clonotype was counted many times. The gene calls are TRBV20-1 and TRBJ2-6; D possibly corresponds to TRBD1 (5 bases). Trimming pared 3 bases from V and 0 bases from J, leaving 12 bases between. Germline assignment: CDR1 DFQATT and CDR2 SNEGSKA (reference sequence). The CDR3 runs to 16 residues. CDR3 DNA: TGCAGTGCTAGGGGGCAGGGAAACTCTGGGGCCAACGTCCTGACTTTC. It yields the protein CSARGQGNSGANVLTF.

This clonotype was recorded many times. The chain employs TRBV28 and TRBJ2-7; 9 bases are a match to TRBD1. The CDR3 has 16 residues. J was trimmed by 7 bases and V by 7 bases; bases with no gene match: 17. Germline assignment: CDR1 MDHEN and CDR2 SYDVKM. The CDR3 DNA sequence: TGTGCCAGCACCTCACTAGGGGGACAGGGAAAAAGGGAGCAGTACTTC. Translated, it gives CASTSLGGQGKREQYF.

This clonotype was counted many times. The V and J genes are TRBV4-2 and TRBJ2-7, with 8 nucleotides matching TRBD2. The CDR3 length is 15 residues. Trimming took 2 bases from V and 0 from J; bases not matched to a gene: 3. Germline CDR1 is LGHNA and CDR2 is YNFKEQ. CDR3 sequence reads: CASSQHSGASYEQYF. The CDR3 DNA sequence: TGTGCCAGCAGCCAACATAGCGGGGCCTCCTACGAGCAGTACTTC.

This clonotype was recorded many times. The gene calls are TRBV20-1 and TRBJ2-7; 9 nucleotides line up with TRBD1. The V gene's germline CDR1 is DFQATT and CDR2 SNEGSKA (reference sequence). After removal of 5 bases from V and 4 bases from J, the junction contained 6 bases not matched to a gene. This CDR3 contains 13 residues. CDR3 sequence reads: CSARDRVLYEQYF. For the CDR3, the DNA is TGCAGTGCTCGGGACAGGGTGCTTTACGAGCAGTACTTC.

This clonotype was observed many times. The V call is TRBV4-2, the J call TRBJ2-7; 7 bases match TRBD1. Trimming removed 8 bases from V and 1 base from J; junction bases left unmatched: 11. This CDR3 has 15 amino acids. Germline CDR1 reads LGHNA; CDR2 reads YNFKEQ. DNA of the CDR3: TGTGCCAGCTCCCCCCGGGACAGTGAATCCTACGAGCAGTACTTC. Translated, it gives CASSPRDSESYEQYF.

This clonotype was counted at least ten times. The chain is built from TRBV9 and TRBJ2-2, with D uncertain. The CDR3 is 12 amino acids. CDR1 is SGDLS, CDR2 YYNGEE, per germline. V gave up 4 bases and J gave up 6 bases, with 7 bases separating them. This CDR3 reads CASSSISGELFF. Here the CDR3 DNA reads TGTGCCAGCAGCTCCATTTCCGGGGAGCTGTTTTTT.

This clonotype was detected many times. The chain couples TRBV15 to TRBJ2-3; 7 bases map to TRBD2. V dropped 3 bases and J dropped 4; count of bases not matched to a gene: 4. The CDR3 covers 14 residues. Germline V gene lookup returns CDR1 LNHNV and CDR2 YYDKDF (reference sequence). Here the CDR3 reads CATSSPTSPDTQYF. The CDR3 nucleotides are TGTGCCACCAGCAGCCCGACTAGCCCAGATACGCAGTATTTT.

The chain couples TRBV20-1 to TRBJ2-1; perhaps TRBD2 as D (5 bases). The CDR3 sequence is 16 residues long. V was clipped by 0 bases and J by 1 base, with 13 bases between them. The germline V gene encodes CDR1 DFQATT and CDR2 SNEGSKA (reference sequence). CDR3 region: CSAREAALESYNEQFF. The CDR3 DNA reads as TGCAGTGCTAGAGAGGCGGCACTAGAATCCTACAATGAGCAGTTCTTC.

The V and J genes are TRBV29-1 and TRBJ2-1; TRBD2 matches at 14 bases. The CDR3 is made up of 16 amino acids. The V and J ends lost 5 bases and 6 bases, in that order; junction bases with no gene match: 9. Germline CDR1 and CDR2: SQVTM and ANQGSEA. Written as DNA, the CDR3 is TGCAGCGTTCCGACTAGCGGGGGGGCCTTCGGCAATGAGCAGTTCTTC. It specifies CSVPTSGGAFGNEQFF.

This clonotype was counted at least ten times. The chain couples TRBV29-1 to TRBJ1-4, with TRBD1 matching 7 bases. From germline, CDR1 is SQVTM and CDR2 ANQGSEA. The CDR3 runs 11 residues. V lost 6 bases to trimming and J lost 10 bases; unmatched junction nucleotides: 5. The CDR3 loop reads CSVETGVKLFF. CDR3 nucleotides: TGCAGCGTCGAAACAGGGGTAAAACTGTTTTTT.

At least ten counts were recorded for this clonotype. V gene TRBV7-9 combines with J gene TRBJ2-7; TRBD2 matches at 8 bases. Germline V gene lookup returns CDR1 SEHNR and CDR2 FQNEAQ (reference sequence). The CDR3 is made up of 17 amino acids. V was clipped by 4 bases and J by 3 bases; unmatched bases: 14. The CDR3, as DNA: TGTGCCAGCAGCTCGGGGGGGATTTCCCCGGGGGGCTACGAGCAGTACTTC. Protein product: CASSSGGISPGGYEQYF.

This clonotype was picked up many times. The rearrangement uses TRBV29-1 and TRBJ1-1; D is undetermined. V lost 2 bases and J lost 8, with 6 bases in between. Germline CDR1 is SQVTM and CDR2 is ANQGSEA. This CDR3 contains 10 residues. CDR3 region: CSVERVEAFF. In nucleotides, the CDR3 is TGCAGCGTTGAACGGGTCGAAGCTTTCTTT. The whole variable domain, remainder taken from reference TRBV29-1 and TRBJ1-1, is SAVISQKPSRDICQRGTSLTIQCQVDSQVTMMFWYRQQPGQSLTLIATANQGSEATYESGFVIDKFPISRPNLTFSTLTVSNMSPEDSSIYLCSVERVEAFFGQGTRLTVV.

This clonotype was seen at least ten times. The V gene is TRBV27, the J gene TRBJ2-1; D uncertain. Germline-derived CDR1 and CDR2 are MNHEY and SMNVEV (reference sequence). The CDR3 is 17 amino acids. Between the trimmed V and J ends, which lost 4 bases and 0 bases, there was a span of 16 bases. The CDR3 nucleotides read TGTGCCAGCAGTTCATATCCCCCTTACAGCTCCTACAATGAGCAGTTCTTC. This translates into CASSSYPPYSSYNEQFF.

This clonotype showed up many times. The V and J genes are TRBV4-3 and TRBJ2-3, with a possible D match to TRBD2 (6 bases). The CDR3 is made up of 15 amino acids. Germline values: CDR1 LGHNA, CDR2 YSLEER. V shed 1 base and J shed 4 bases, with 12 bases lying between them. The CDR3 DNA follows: TGCGCCAGCAGCCAAGGGGGACTGCCCCCAGATACGCAGTATTTT. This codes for CASSQGGLPPDTQYF.

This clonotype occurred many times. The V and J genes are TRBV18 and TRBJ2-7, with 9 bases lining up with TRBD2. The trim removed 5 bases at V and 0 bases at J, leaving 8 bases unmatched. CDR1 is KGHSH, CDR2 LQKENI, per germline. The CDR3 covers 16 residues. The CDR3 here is CASSSQAAGGSYEQYF. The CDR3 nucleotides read TGTGCCAGCTCATCACAAGCAGCGGGAGGCTCCTACGAGCAGTACTTC.

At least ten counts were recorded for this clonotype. This CDR3 reads CASSPPGGQTPRNEQFF. CDR3 sequence (DNA): TGTGCCAGCAGCCCCCCTGGGGGACAAACTCCCCGCAATGAGCAGTTCTTC. This chain uses TRBV7-9 with TRBJ2-1, with TRBD1 as a possible D gene (6 bases). The germline V gene has CDR1 SEHNR and CDR2 FQNEAQ (reference sequence). The CDR3 sequence is 17 residues long. The V gene lost 5 bases and the J gene lost 6 bases, with 23 bases spanning the gap.